The clone carrying this TCR beta chain was counted ten times or more. These data originate in a study of T-cell reconstitution after alpha-beta-depleted transplantation in children. Unique molecular identifiers were used to barcode this TCRbeta library. TCRdb re-analysed the PCR reads in MiXCR, keeping a single row per CDR3 protein. This table has a few hundred thousand distinct CDR3 sequences, about an eighth appearing once. Germline CDR1 and CDR2: SEHNR and FQNEAQ (reference sequence). The V gene lost 3 bases and the J gene lost 0 bases, with 8 bases spanning the gap. This CDR3 has 15 residues. The clonotype comes from a human donor who donated a stem cell graft to a child with Fanconi anemia. This chain connects TRBV7-9 to TRBJ1-4; D remains ambiguous. This specimen was PBMCs, taken from the stem cell graft. The CDR3 reads CASSFTDATNEKLFF. CDR3 coding DNA: TGTGCCAGCAGCTTTACGGACGCAACTAATGAAAAACTGTTTTTT.